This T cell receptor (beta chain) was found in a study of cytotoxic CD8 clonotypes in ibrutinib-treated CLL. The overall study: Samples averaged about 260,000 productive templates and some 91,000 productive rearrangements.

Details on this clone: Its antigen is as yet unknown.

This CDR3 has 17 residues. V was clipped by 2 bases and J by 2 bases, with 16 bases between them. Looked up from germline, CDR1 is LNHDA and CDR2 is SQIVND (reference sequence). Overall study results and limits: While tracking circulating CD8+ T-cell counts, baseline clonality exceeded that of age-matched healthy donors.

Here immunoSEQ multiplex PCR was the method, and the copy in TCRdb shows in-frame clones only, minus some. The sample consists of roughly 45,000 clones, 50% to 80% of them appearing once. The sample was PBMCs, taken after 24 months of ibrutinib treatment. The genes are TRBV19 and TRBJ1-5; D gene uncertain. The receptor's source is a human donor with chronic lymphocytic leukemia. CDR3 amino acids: CASSIMRTALGNQPQHF. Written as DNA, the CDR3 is TGTGCCAGTAGTATAATGCGGACCGCCTTGGGCAATCAGCCCCAGCATTTT.